These T cell receptor beta chains were read from a single sample in a study of T cell responses to AZD1222 COVID-19 vaccine. The method was immunoSEQ multiplex PCR; TCRdb's version includes in-frame clones alone and lacks a portion of them. The data hold about 170,000 clones, with roughly 92% observed a single time. This sample comprised peripheral blood, obtained on day 0 of AZD1222 vaccination. These receptors all stem from an adult in good health. Both conserved end residues are part of each CDR3. The order of the fields is clone size, J gene, D gene, V gene, CDR3 protein, CDR3 DNA. The D gene is left open where the match is weak. Only some rows state a clone size, as once, few, many or a class for expanded clones.

.	TRBJ2-3	.	TRBV9	CASSVAPRLNTDTQYF	TGTGCCAGCAGCGTAGCTCCGAGACTCAACACAGATACGCAGTATTTT
few	TRBJ2-1	.	TRBV3-1/TRBV3-2	CASSQTDPNEQFF	TGTGCCAGCAGCCAAACGGACCCAAACGAGCAGTTCTTC
once	TRBJ2-1	TRBD2	TRBV7-3	CASSSRTSGADEQFF	TGTGCCAGCAGCTCCCGGACTAGCGGGGCGGATGAGCAGTTCTTC
.	TRBJ2-1	.	TRBV5-1	CASSLGLGGVHEQFF	TGCGCCAGCAGCTTGGGCCTGGGGGGAGTACATGAGCAGTTCTTC
.	TRBJ2-3	.	TRBV18	CASSPLGGQATDTQYF	TGTGCCAGCTCACCACTAGGAGGGCAGGCAACAGATACGCAGTATTTT
once	TRBJ1-2	.	TRBV9	CASSYRDSQYYGYTF	TGTGCCAGCAGCTACCGGGACTCGCAATACTATGGCTACACCTTC
.	TRBJ2-3	.	TRBV7-6	CASSLAGVGTDTQYF	TGTGCCAGCAGCTTAGCGGGGGTAGGCACAGATACGCAGTATTTT
.	TRBJ1-2	TRBD1	TRBV5-1	CASSDLQGGAYGYTF	TGCGCCAGCAGCGATCTACAGGGGGGCGCCTATGGCTACACCTTC
.	TRBJ2-7	.	TRBV4-1	CASSQVGADKYF	TGCGCCAGCAGCCAAGTGGGGGCAGATAAGTACTTC
few	TRBJ2-3	.	TRBV7-9	CASSLTDTQYF	TGTGCCAGCAGCTTAACAGATACGCAGTATTTT
.	TRBJ2-1	TRBD2	TRBV9	CASSVDSGAYNEQFF	TGTGCCAGCAGCGTAGATAGCGGGGCCTACAATGAGCAGTTCTTC
.	TRBJ2-1	TRBD1	TRBV29-1	CSVDLGQGPYNEQFF	TGCAGCGTTGACCTAGGACAGGGGCCATACAATGAGCAGTTCTTC
.	TRBJ2-3	.	TRBV10-1	CASSESTVTDTQYF	TGCGCCAGCAGTGAGTCGACAGTCACAGATACGCAGTATTTT
.	TRBJ1-5	.	TRBV12-3/TRBV12-4	CASSPPNQPQHF	TGTGCCAGCAGTCCCCCGAATCAGCCCCAGCATTTT
.	TRBJ2-2	TRBD2	TRBV6-1	CATGGGSNTGELFF	TGTGCCACCGGGGGGGGGTCGAACACCGGGGAGCTGTTTTTT
.	TRBJ1-5	TRBD1	TRBV9	CASSVGGQGNQPQHF	TGTGCCAGCAGCGTAGGGGGACAGGGCAATCAGCCCCAGCATTTT
.	TRBJ2-3	.	TRBV9	CASSVASDTQYF	TGTGCCAGCAGCGTAGCTTCTGATACGCAGTATTTT
.	TRBJ1-5	.	TRBV19	CASSIVLGDGNQPQHF	TGTGCCAGTAGTATAGTTCTAGGGGACGGCAATCAGCCCCAGCATTTT
.	TRBJ1-2	.	TRBV30	CAWSPGQYGYTF	TGTGCCTGGAGTCCCGGACAGTATGGCTACACCTTC
.	TRBJ2-5	.	TRBV19	CASSSRRQLETQYF	TGTGCCAGTAGTAGTCGAAGGCAGTTAGAGACCCAGTACTTC
.	TRBJ2-5	.	TRBV6-5	CASSYSRGGAETQYF	TGTGCCAGCAGTTACTCGAGGGGGGGAGCGGAGACCCAGTACTTC
.	TRBJ2-1	TRBD1	TRBV2	CASPGQGAYNEQFF	TGTGCCAGCCCGGGACAGGGGGCATACAATGAGCAGTTCTTC
.	TRBJ1-2	.	TRBV12-3/TRBV12-4	CASSAWAAYGYTF	TGTGCCAGCAGTGCCTGGGCAGCCTATGGCTACACCTTC
once	TRBJ2-2	TRBD2	TRBV14	CASSQLAGGPGAGELFF	TGTGCCAGCAGCCAGCTAGCGGGAGGGCCGGGCGCCGGGGAGCTGTTTTTT
.	TRBJ2-7	TRBD1	TRBV4-1	CASSQVSGTGRKYEQYF	TGCGCCAGCAGCCAAGTTTCAGGGACAGGGAGAAAGTACGAGCAGTACTTC
.	TRBJ2-5	.	TRBV4-2	CASSRGRQETQYF	TGTGCCAGCAGCCGGGGACGGCAAGAGACCCAGTACTTC
.	TRBJ2-7	.	TRBV6-5	CASSYPDRVYEQYF	TGTGCCAGCAGTTACCCCGATAGGGTCTACGAGCAGTACTTC
few	TRBJ2-5	.	TRBV7-9	CASSLAGDPETQYF	TGTGCCAGCAGCTTAGCGGGGGACCCAGAGACCCAGTACTTC
.	TRBJ1-4	.	TRBV5-1	CASSLATNEKLFF	TGCGCCAGCAGCTTAGCAACTAATGAAAAACTGTTTTTT
.	TRBJ2-7	TRBD2	TRBV5-1	CASSVGLAGYEQYF	TGCGCCAGCAGCGTTGGACTAGCGGGATACGAGCAGTACTTC
.	TRBJ1-1	TRBD1	TRBV25-1	CASRGTGQNTEAFF	TGTGCCAGCCGGGGGACAGGCCAGAACACTGAAGCTTTCTTT
.	TRBJ1-6	.	TRBV4-1	CASSETGFYSPLHF	TGCGCCAGCAGCGAGACAGGATTCTATTCACCCCTCCACTTT
.	TRBJ2-1	TRBD1	TRBV4-1	CASSQVKGAGFYEQFF	TGCGCCAGCAGCCAAGTTAAGGGGGCAGGGTTCTATGAGCAGTTCTTC
once	TRBJ1-4	TRBD1	TRBV7-9	CASSPRQGTNEKLFF	TGTGCCAGCAGCCCCAGACAGGGGACTAATGAAAAACTGTTTTTT
few	TRBJ1-2	.	TRBV2	CASSEAESYGYTF	TGTGCCAGCAGTGAGGCAGAATCCTATGGCTACACCTTC
.	TRBJ1-5	.	TRBV19	CASSIQDNQPQHF	TGTGCCAGTAGTATACAGGATAATCAGCCCCAGCATTTT
.	TRBJ1-5	.	TRBV30	CAWSVKGSGSNQPQHF	TGTGCCTGGAGTGTTAAAGGGTCAGGGTCCAATCAGCCCCAGCATTTT